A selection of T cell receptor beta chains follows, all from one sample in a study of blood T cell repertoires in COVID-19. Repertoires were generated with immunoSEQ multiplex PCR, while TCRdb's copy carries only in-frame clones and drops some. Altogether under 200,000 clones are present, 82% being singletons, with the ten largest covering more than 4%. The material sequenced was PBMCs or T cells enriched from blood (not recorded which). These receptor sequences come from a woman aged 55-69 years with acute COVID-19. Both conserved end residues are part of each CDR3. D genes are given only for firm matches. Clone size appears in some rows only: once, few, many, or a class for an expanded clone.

cdr3_nt: TGCGCCAGCGGCGGGACAGGGGGCGATTTGGACGGGGAGCTGTTTTTT
cdr3_aa: CASGGTGGDLDGELFF
clone_size: .
v_call: TRBV5-1
d_call: TRBD1
j_call: TRBJ2-2

cdr3_nt: TGTGCCAGCAGTTCTCTGGACAGGAATTCACCCCTCCACTTT
cdr3_aa: CASSSLDRNSPLHF
clone_size: .
v_call: TRBV27
d_call: TRBD1
j_call: TRBJ1-6

cdr3_nt: TGTGCCAGCAGCTTAGTCGAAACAGGGTCAGCCCAGTACTTC
cdr3_aa: CASSLVETGSAQYF
clone_size: .
v_call: TRBV11-2
d_call: .
j_call: TRBJ2-5

cdr3_nt: TGTGCCGAGGGGGACAGATATTCAACTAATGAAAAACTGTTTTTT
cdr3_aa: CAEGDRYSTNEKLFF
clone_size: .
v_call: TRBV21-1
d_call: .
j_call: TRBJ1-4

cdr3_nt: TGCGCCAGCAGCCTCCAAGGGGACATTCAGTACTTC
cdr3_aa: CASSLQGDIQYF
clone_size: .
v_call: TRBV4-3
d_call: .
j_call: TRBJ2-4

cdr3_nt: TGTGCCAGCAGTTACTTCGGGCAGGGGGTGAAAAACGAGCAGTACTTC
cdr3_aa: CASSYFGQGVKNEQYF
clone_size: .
v_call: TRBV6-5
d_call: TRBD1
j_call: TRBJ2-7

cdr3_nt: TGTGCCAGCAGTTACTTGGACAGGGCTAACTATGGCTACACCTTC
cdr3_aa: CASSYLDRANYGYTF
clone_size: .
v_call: TRBV6-2/TRBV6-3
d_call: TRBD1
j_call: TRBJ1-2

cdr3_nt: TGCGCCAGCAGTGAGGGACAGGATAATTCACCCCTCCACTTT
cdr3_aa: CASSEGQDNSPLHF
clone_size: .
v_call: TRBV10-1
d_call: TRBD1
j_call: TRBJ1-6

cdr3_nt: TGTGCCAGCAGTTACTCGCAGGGTCTTGGGAATTCACCCCTCCACTTT
cdr3_aa: CASSYSQGLGNSPLHF
clone_size: .
v_call: TRBV6-5
d_call: .
j_call: TRBJ1-6

cdr3_nt: TGTGCCAGCAGCCGTAGCGGGATCCCTAGCACAGATACGCAGTATTTT
cdr3_aa: CASSRSGIPSTDTQYF
clone_size: few
v_call: TRBV3-1/TRBV3-2
d_call: TRBD2
j_call: TRBJ2-3

cdr3_nt: TGTGCCACCAGTGGGGGCATTAGCGGGGTTACAGATACGCAGTATTTT
cdr3_aa: CATSGGISGVTDTQYF
clone_size: .
v_call: TRBV24-1
d_call: TRBD2
j_call: TRBJ2-3